This TCR beta chain was sequenced during a study of siplizumab effects on memory and regulatory T cells. Here immunoSEQ multiplex PCR was the method, and the copy in TCRdb shows in-frame clones only, minus some. The repertoire holds some 75,000 clones, with roughly 93% as singletons. Sequencing was performed on CD8+ T cells sorted from blood. This TCR was recovered from a human donor in good health.

Here the CDR3 DNA reads TGTGCCAGCAGCGCCCGGTATGGGAGCACAGATACGCAGTATTTT. Translation gives CASSARYGSTDTQYF. The V and J genes are TRBV9 and TRBJ2-3; D is unresolved. Germline V gene sequence: CDR1 SGDLS, CDR2 YYNGEE. The CDR3 contains 15 residues. V dropped 3 bases and J dropped 0 bases, with 11 bases sitting between them. Based on the CDR3 plus reference TRBV9 and TRBJ2-3, the full variable domain is DSGVTQTPKHLITATGQRVTLRCSPRSGDLSVYWYQQSLDQGLQFLIQYYNGEERAKGNILERFSAQQFPDLHSELNLSSLELGDSALYFCASSARYGSTDTQYFGPGTRLTVL.